This is a list of T cell receptor beta chains from one sample in a study of T cells in Graves' hyperthyroidism and ophthalmopathy. One entry per CDR3 protein results from TCRdb running MiXCR on the multiplex PCR reads. The sample shows more than 600,000 distinct CDR3 sequences, roughly 15% of them seen only once. The specimen was blood. The receptor source for this set is a man aged 18 to 30 with Graves' hyperthyroidism. CDR3s include the opening cysteine and the closing phenylalanine or tryptophan. The D gene is left open where the match is weak. Size values are once, few and many counts, or a class for expanded clones, and some rows have none.

size	D	length	V	J	DNA	CDR3
many	TRBD2	15	TRBV12-3/TRBV12-4	TRBJ2-1	TGTGCCAGCACCCTGACTAGCGGGGGTTACAATGAGCAGTTCTTC	CASTLTSGGYNEQFF
few	.	14	TRBV20-1	TRBJ2-7	TGCAGTGCCCTGTCCCGGGACAACTCCTACGAGCAGTACTTC	CSALSRDNSYEQYF
many	TRBD1	13	TRBV28	TRBJ2-7	TGTGCCACCGTGGACAGGGGGCCATACGAGCAGTACTTC	CATVDRGPYEQYF
many	TRBD1	14	TRBV2	TRBJ1-4	TGTGCCAGCAGTGGATCACAGGGGAATGAAAAACTGTTTTTT	CASSGSQGNEKLFF
many	.	14	TRBV28	TRBJ1-5	TGTGCCAGCTCCTTGCAGGGCATCAATCAGCCCCAGCATTTT	CASSLQGINQPQHF
.	.	13	TRBV11-2	TRBJ1-1	TGTGCCAGTTCGAGGGGGATGAACACTGAAGCTTCCTTT	CASSRGMNTEASF
.	.	13	TRBV28	TRBJ1-6	TGTGCCAGCAGTTTGGGGGGTTATTCACCCCTCCACTTT	CASSLGGYSPLHF
many	.	15	TRBV2	TRBJ2-1	TGTGCCAGCAGTGAAGTGGGCAGCCAGGGGAATGAGCAGTTCTTC	CASSEVGSQGNEQFF
many	.	12	TRBV5-1	TRBJ2-5	TGTGCCAGCAGCTTAGCCGAAGAGACCCAGTACTTC	CASSLAEETQYF
many	.	13	TRBV30	TRBJ1-1	TGTGCCCTCCAGGACATTGAGAACACTGAAGCTTTCTTT	CALQDIENTEAFF
many	TRBD2	17	TRBV5-1	TRBJ2-3	TGCGCCAGCAGCCGGGGTACGGGAGGGCCCGGCACAGATACGCAGTATTTT	CASSRGTGGPGTDTQYF
many	.	16	TRBV5-5	TRBJ2-3	TGTGCCAGCAGCTTCGGACTGACTCCGCGCACAGATACGCAGTATTTT	CASSFGLTPRTDTQYF
once	.	13	TRBV29-1	TRBJ1-2	TGCAGCGTTGAAGCGGCAGGGGTGGATGGCTACACCTTC	CSVEAAGVDGYTF
.	TRBD1	18	TRBV7-9	TRBJ2-7	TGTGCCAGCAGCACACCCCGAGCAGGGGACAGGGCGCCCTACGAGCAGTACTTC	CASSTPRAGDRAPYEQYF
few	.	11	TRBV20-1	TRBJ2-7	TGCAGTGCACTCGGGAGACACGAGCAGTACTTC	CSALGRHEQYF
many	TRBD2	18	TRBV12-3/TRBV12-4	TRBJ2-1	TGTGCCAGCAGCTTTCCCCACCTTCTGGCGGGAGGCTACAATGAGCAGTTCTTC	CASSFPHLLAGGYNEQFF
few	TRBD2	14	TRBV7-2	TRBJ2-5	TGTGCCAGCAGCTTAGGTAGCGGGGGAGAGACCCAGTACTTC	CASSLGSGGETQYF
few	TRBD2	13	TRBV6-1	TRBJ2-1	TGTGCCAGCAGTAAAACTAGCGTAAATGAGCAGTTCTTC	CASSKTSVNEQFF
many	.	13	TRBV2	TRBJ2-4	TGTGCCAGCAGTGCCGACCGTGATCACATTCAGTACTTC	CASSADRDHIQYF
few	.	16	TRBV6-1	TRBJ2-1	TGTGCCAGCAGAGTAACGATAGGGGACTCCTACAATGAGCAGTTCTTC	CASRVTIGDSYNEQFF
many	.	15	TRBV7-9	TRBJ2-1	TGTGCCAGCAGCTTTCTGCGGGGCGCCTACAATGAGCAGTTCTTC	CASSFLRGAYNEQFF
once	TRBD2	14	TRBV4-1	TRBJ2-3	TGCGCCAGCAGGGGCGGGAGCCTCGGAGATACGCAGTATTTT	CASRGGSLGDTQYF
many	TRBD2	17	TRBV7-8	TRBJ2-1	TGTGCCAGCAGCTTAGATCTGCGGGAGAAATCCTACAATGAGCAGTTCTTC	CASSLDLREKSYNEQFF
few	.	16	TRBV20-1	TRBJ2-2	TGCAGTGCTCCGAGGTTGGGGACTGGAAGCACCGGGGAGCTGTTTTTT	CSAPRLGTGSTGELFF
.	.	14	TRBV10-3	TRBJ2-2	TGTGCCATCAGTGAGTCCGCGAACACCGGGGAGCTGTTTTTT	CAISESANTGELFF
.	.	15	TRBV20-1	TRBJ2-3	TGCAGTGCTAGAGATCAGCGGATGGGGGGAGATACGCAGTATTTT	CSARDQRMGGDTQYF
few	.	15	TRBV30	TRBJ2-1	TGTGCCTGGAGCCATGTGACTTCCTCCTACAATGAGCAGTTCTTC	CAWSHVTSSYNEQFF
.	.	15	TRBV2	TRBJ1-2	TGTGCCAGCACCCTTTGGGGGCAGGGGCGCGTTGGCTACACCTTC	CASTLWGQGRVGYTF
many	TRBD1	15	TRBV27	TRBJ1-2	TGTGCCAGCAGTCAAAACAGGGGCGACGACTATGGCTACACCTTC	CASSQNRGDDYGYTF
few	.	13	TRBV6-1	TRBJ2-3	TGTGCAACCTGGGGGTTCGGCACAGATACGCAGTATTTT	CATWGFGTDTQYF
once	.	13	TRBV9	TRBJ1-2	TGTGCCAGCAGCGTTGGGAGCCGTCGGGGCTACACCTTC	CASSVGSRRGYTF
many	.	17	TRBV11-1	TRBJ2-1	TGTGCCAGCAGCCGCCGCCAGGAGCGGTCCTCCTACAATGAGCAGTTCTTC	CASSRRQERSSYNEQFF
many	TRBD2	15	TRBV19	TRBJ2-1	TGTGCCAGTAGTATAGCTAGCGGGTTCTACAATGAGCAGTTCTTC	CASSIASGFYNEQFF
.	TRBD1	13	TRBV6-2/TRBV6-3	TRBJ1-1	TGTGCCAGCAGTCAATCCGGGACAGGCAAAGCTTTCTTT	CASSQSGTGKAFF
many	.	15	TRBV12-3/TRBV12-4	TRBJ2-7	TGTGCCAGCAGTTTAGAGGACCATGAAGCCTACGAGCAGTACTTC	CASSLEDHEAYEQYF
.	.	14	TRBV29-1	TRBJ2-3	TGCAGCGTTGATAAGGGGTTTAGGACAGATACGCAGTATTTT	CSVDKGFRTDTQYF
.	.	14	TRBV20-1	TRBJ2-2	TGCAGTGCTCCCCTCCCTAGCATTCGAGGGGAGCTGTTTTTT	CSAPLPSIRGELFF
few	.	11	TRBV27	TRBJ2-3	TGTGCCAGCATAAGGTCCGATACGCAGTATTTT	CASIRSDTQYF
.	.	15	TRBV7-2	TRBJ1-2	TGTGCCAGCAGCTTTGGGGGGGCTCCTAACTATGGCTACACCTTC	CASSFGGAPNYGYTF
few	TRBD1	14	TRBV28	TRBJ1-1	TGTGCCAGCGGGGCAGGGGGCTATGACACTGAAGCTTTCTTT	CASGAGGYDTEAFF
many	TRBD1	16	TRBV18	TRBJ1-2	TGTGCCAGCTCACCAAAGGCGGACAGGGGGATTTATGGCTACACCTTC	CASSPKADRGIYGYTF
many	TRBD2	14	TRBV28	TRBJ2-7	TGTGCCAGCAGTTTCGGGACTAGCGGGAGCGAGCAGTACTTC	CASSFGTSGSEQYF
.	.	13	TRBV5-5	TRBJ2-1	TGTGCCAGCAGCTTGCTCAAGGGGGACGAGCAGTTCTTC	CASSLLKGDEQFF
.	.	13	TRBV5-1	TRBJ2-2	TGCGCCAGCAGCTTCCCCCGGATCACGGAGCTGTTTTTT	CASSFPRITELFF
.	.	15	TRBV19	TRBJ1-1	TGTGCCAGTAGTATTTCGCCGGAGGTCGACACTGAAGCTTTCTTT	CASSISPEVDTEAFF
many	.	16	TRBV6-7	TRBJ2-7	TGTGCCAGCAGCCCGCTGCAGAGTGGCCTGGCCTACGAGCAGTACTTC	CASSPLQSGLAYEQYF
many	TRBD1	18	TRBV2	TRBJ1-1	TGTGCCAGCAGTTCCTCCGGGACAGGGGGGCCAATGAACACTGAAGCTTTCTTT	CASSSSGTGGPMNTEAFF
many	.	15	TRBV5-1	TRBJ2-3	TGCGCCAGCAGCGGGGGGACTCCCTCGAAACATACGCAGTATTTT	CASSGGTPSKHTQYF
many	TRBD2	16	TRBV24-1	TRBJ2-3	TGTGCCACCAGTGACGGACTAGCGCGGAGTGCAGATACGCAGTATTTT	CATSDGLARSADTQYF